This TCR beta chain was identified during a study of blood T cell repertoires in COVID-19. Study-wide background: Samples came from the United States, Italy and Spain, spanning acute and convalescent COVID-19.

The CDR3 length is 15 residues. Trimming removed 3 bases at V and 5 bases at J, with 15 bases between. From germline, CDR1 is SGDLS and CDR2 YYNGEE. Per the original methods: Amplified reference gene primers provided the basis for estimating nucleated cell counts. The table came from immunoSEQ multiplex PCR; TCRdb's copy has only in-frame clones and leaves some out. V, J and clone size were drawn from that table, and D and trimming were deduced from the DNA. In the table there are roughly 200,000 clones, 90% of which are singletons. The sequenced material came from peripheral blood. The clonotype originates from a man between 50 and 59 years old with acute or convalescent COVID-19. The genes are TRBV9 and TRBJ2-1, with D unclear. Here the CDR3 reads CASSGSVLKNNEQFF. The CDR3 coding sequence is TGTGCCAGCAGCGGATCAGTGCTTAAGAACAATGAGCAGTTCTTC.